One sample yielded the 11 T cell receptor beta chains listed below, sequenced in a study of blood T cell repertoires in COVID-19. The repertoire was sequenced with immunoSEQ multiplex PCR; TCRdb's copy has only in-frame clones and lacks some. The sample carries about 180,000 clones, roughly nine tenths recorded once. The sequenced sample consisted of peripheral blood. The receptors here all came from a man younger than 30 who had recovered from COVID-19.

V is TRBV2 and J is TRBJ2-1; 8 bases agree with TRBD1. V shed 4 bases and J 2 bases; nucleotides not matched to a gene: 4. Germline loops: CDR1 SNHLY, CDR2 FYNNEI. The CDR3 contains 15 residues. The DNA of the CDR3 is TGTGCCAGCAGTGCGGACAGGGCAGCCTACAATGAGCAGTTCTTC. Translating gives CASSADRAAYNEQFF.

The chain links TRBV11-1 to TRBJ1-3; D is perhaps TRBD1 (6 bases). CDR1 is SGHAT, CDR2 FQDESV, per germline (reference sequence). The length of the CDR3 is 16 residues. V was cut by 5 bases and J by 2 bases, with 16 bases left in between. CDR3 amino acids: CASSRGGQTPGNTIYF. The CDR3 DNA reads TGTGCCAGCAGCCGAGGAGGACAGACCCCTGGAAACACCATATATTTT. Full variable domain (remainder filled in from reference TRBV11-1 and TRBJ1-3): EAEVAQSPRYKITEKSQAVAFWCDPISGHATLYWYRQILGQGPELLVQFQDESVVDDSQLPKDRFSAERLKGVDSTLKIQPAELGDSAMYLCASSRGGQTPGNTIYFGEGSWLTVV.

This clone has just one count. The rearrangement joins TRBV28 to TRBJ1-3, with D possibly TRBD1 on 6 matching bases. With 6 bases removed from V and 1 base from J, the gap between germline ends came to 13 bases. CDR1 is MDHEN and CDR2 is SYDVKM in the germline V gene. CDR3 length: 15 residues. The CDR3 is CASSPDRRSGNTIYF. CDR3 DNA sequence: TGTGCCAGCAGCCCAGACAGGAGGTCTGGAAACACCATATATTTT.

This chain joins TRBV4-1 and TRBJ2-2, with D perhaps TRBD1 (6 bases). The CDR3 runs to 17 residues. Germline assignment: CDR1 MGHRA and CDR2 YSYEKL. Between the trimmed V and J ends, which lost 3 bases and 4 bases, there was a span of 18 bases. The CDR3 reads CASSQTRQEGFTGELFF. In DNA, the CDR3 is TGCGCCAGCAGCCAGACCCGACAGGAAGGCTTCACCGGGGAGCTGTTTTTT.

V usage is TRBV10-3 and J usage is TRBJ2-2; D is undetermined. V was cut by 8 bases and J by 2 bases, with 3 bases left in between. This CDR3 contains 11 residues. Germline V CDR1 and CDR2: ENHRY, SYGVKD. The CDR3 DNA reads as TGTGCCATCCTAAACACCGGGGAGCTGTTTTTT. Protein: CAILNTGELFF.

This chain links TRBV6-2 or TRBV6-3 with TRBJ2-7; 9 positions match TRBD2. This CDR3 has 16 amino acids. CDR1 is MNHEY, CDR2 SVGEGT, per germline. The V gene end was trimmed by 7 bases and the J gene end by 3 bases; junction bases not matched to a gene: 13. Here the CDR3 DNA reads TGTGCCAGCACCCCCTCCCAACAGCGGGAGGTCTACGAGCAGTACTTC. As protein: CASTPSQQREVYEQYF.

The genes are TRBV2 and TRBJ1-2; TRBD1 might be the D (5 bases). This CDR3 spans 14 amino acids. V lost 5 bases and J 0 bases, leaving 10 bases between the germline ends. Germline V CDR1 and CDR2: SNHLY, FYNNEI. The CDR3 loop is CASSQTASNYGYTF. The CDR3 nucleotides read TGTGCCAGCAGTCAGACAGCCTCTAACTATGGCTACACCTTC.

This chain connects TRBV28 to TRBJ2-1, with TRBD2 matching over 8 bases. The ends lost 5 bases at V and 7 bases at J; junction bases unmatched: 10. The CDR3 covers 15 residues. The germline V gene has CDR1 MDHEN and CDR2 SYDVKM. The DNA for the CDR3 is TGTGCCAGCAGTCCCCTCTGGCGGGAGGAGAATGAGCAGTTCTTC. This translates into CASSPLWREENEQFF.

The table lists this clone with a few counts. This chain connects TRBV9 to TRBJ1-6; D uncertain. Germline-derived CDR1 and CDR2 are SGDLS and YYNGEE. The CDR3 consists of 15 residues. Trimming removed 0 bases at V and 0 bases at J, with 4 bases between. The CDR3: CASSVESSYNSPLHF. The DNA of the CDR3 is TGTGCCAGCAGCGTAGAGAGCTCCTATAATTCACCCCTCCACTTT.

V is TRBV9 and J is TRBJ2-5, with 9 bases that match TRBD1. Germline V gene lookup returns CDR1 SGDLS and CDR2 YYNGEE. The CDR3 extends over 15 amino acids. Losses at the gene ends were 0 bases for V and 4 bases for J; bases not matched to a gene: 4. The CDR3 loop reads CASSVGQGVGETQYF. The CDR3 region has the DNA TGTGCCAGCAGCGTAGGACAGGGGGTGGGAGAGACCCAGTACTTC.

A single count supports this clone. The J gene is TRBJ1-5, the V gene TRBV6-1; D is possibly TRBD1 (6 bases). Germline CDR1 MNHNS, CDR2 SASEGT. V was trimmed by 0 bases and J by 4 bases, leaving 16 bases between them. The CDR3 contains 17 residues. Here the CDR3 reads CASSEAKAGVLNQPQHF. The CDR3 DNA follows: TGTGCCAGCAGTGAAGCGAAGGCAGGGGTCCTTAATCAGCCCCAGCATTTT.